What follows is one T cell receptor beta chain and its context. Assay: immunoSEQ multiplex PCR; the TCRdb copy retains only in-frame clones and omits some. The sample has 53,000 or so clones; nearly 80% are singletons. The CDR3 spans 19 residues. The J segment lost 0 bases and the V segment lost 4 bases, leaving 10 bases of the junction unmatched. Germline V gives CDR1 SGHNT, CDR2 YYREEE (reference sequence). The data derive from a study of OX40 agonist ivuxolimab in advanced cancers. Across the whole study: Hepatocellular carcinoma, melanoma, renal cell or head and neck cancer occurred in dose-escalation patients.

Specimen: CD4+ or CD8+ T cells sorted from blood, collected in a trial of the OX40 agonist ivuxolimab. V gene TRBV5-4 combines with J gene TRBJ2-6; 10 positions match TRBD1. The clonotype comes from an adult with an advanced solid tumor such as melanoma, head and neck, liver or kidney cancer. The CDR3 region has the DNA TGTGCCAGCAGCCCCGTAACCGGGACAGGGGACTCTGGGGCCAACGTCCTGACTTTC. Translating it yields CASSPVTGTGDSGANVLTF.